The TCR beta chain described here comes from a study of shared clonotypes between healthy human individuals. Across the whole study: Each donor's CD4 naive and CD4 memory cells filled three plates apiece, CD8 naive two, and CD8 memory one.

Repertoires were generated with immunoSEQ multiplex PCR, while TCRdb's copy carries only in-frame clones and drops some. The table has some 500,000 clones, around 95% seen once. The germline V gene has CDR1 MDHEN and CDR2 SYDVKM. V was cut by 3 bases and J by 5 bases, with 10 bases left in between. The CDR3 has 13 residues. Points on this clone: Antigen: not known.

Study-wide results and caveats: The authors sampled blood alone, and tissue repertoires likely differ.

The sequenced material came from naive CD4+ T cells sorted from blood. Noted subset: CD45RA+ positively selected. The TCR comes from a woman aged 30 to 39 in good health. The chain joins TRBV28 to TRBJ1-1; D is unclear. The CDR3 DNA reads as TGTGCCAGCAGTTTTGGGGTTTGGACTGAAGCTTTCTTT. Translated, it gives CASSFGVWTEAFF.